These 24 T cell receptor beta chains were sequenced from one sample in a study of shared clonotypes between healthy human individuals. Measured with immunoSEQ multiplex PCR; TCRdb has only the in-frame clones, and not every one. The table includes about 690,000 clones, roughly 91% detected once. Material: memory CD8+ T cells from PBMCs. Subset described: CD45RO+ cells pooled with CCR7-negative TemRA cells. The receptors were gathered from a man aged 18-30 years in good health. Some clones in this sample may be carry-over from other donors' samples.

This clone has just one count. V is TRBV28 and J is TRBJ2-7, with 8 nucleotides matching TRBD1. Germline V gene lookup returns CDR1 MDHEN and CDR2 SYDVKM. The CDR3 sequence is 15 residues long. Trimming removed 8 bases from V and 3 bases from J; junction bases left unmatched: 12. The CDR3 nucleotides read TGTGCCAGCTGGGCGAGGGCAGGGGGCGTCTACGAGCAGTACTTC. Protein sequence: CASWARAGGVYEQYF.

The chain joins TRBV6-4 to TRBJ1-5; D remains unclear. The germline V gene encodes CDR1 MRHNA and CDR2 SNTAGT. CDR3 length equals 12 residues. Trimming took 4 bases from V and 9 from J, leaving 10 bases between them. The CDR3: CASSGSSRPQHF. The CDR3 DNA reads as TGTGCCAGCAGTGGCTCTTCCCGGCCCCAGCATTTT.

Worth noting for this clone: Other DNA sequences in the sample encode the same CDR3. The genes are TRBV11-2 and TRBJ2-1; no firm D call. The V end lost 5 bases, the J end lost 0 bases, and 11 bases lay between the germline ends. CDR1 is SGHAT and CDR2 is FQNNGV in the germline V gene. The CDR3 covers 15 residues. The chain's CDR3 is CASSTQGSSYNEQFF. In nucleotides, the CDR3 is TGTGCCAGCAGCACCCAAGGCAGCTCCTACAATGAGCAGTTCTTC. Together with reference TRBV11-2 and TRBJ2-1, the CDR3 gives the full variable domain: EAGVAQSPRYKIIEKRQSVAFWCNPISGHATLYWYQQILGQGPKLLIQFQNNGVVDDSQLPKDRFSAERLKGVDSTLKIQPAKLEDSAVYLCASSTQGSSYNEQFFGPGTRLTVL.

This chain connects TRBV7-6 to TRBJ2-5; D not certain. Trimming cost V 5 bases and J 5 bases, with 9 bases left between them. CDR3 length equals 12 residues. Germline loops: CDR1 SGHVS, CDR2 FNYEAQ. In nucleotides, the CDR3 is TGTGCCAGCAGCCCCCCCCTTGAGACCCAGTACTTC. Protein sequence: CASSPPLETQYF. Using reference TRBV7-6 and TRBJ2-5 for the parts outside the CDR3, the full variable domain is GAGVSQSPRYKVTKRGQDVALRCDPISGHVSLYWYRQALGQGPEFLTYFNYEAQQDKSGLPNDRFSAERPEGSISTLTIQRTEQRDSAMYRCASSPPLETQYFGPGTRLLVL.

The V gene is TRBV10-3, the J gene TRBJ1-4; a possible D gene is TRBD1 (5 bases). The length of the CDR3 is 14 residues. The V and J ends lost 0 bases and 6 bases respectively, with 8 bases between them. Germline V CDR1 and CDR2: ENHRY, SYGVKD. CDR3 DNA sequence: TGTGCCATCAGTGAGTCGGGGGTCTATGAAAAACTGTTTTTT. The encoded protein is CAISESGVYEKLFF.

V usage is TRBV30 and J usage is TRBJ1-2, with no clear D. This CDR3 region has 11 residues. Trimming stripped 2 bases from V and 8 bases from J, with 9 bases between. Looked up from germline, CDR1 is GTSNPN and CDR2 is SVGIG (reference sequence). The CDR3 spells CAWSTGFGYTF. CDR3 nucleotide sequence: TGTGCCTGGAGTACCGGGTTCGGCTACACCTTC.

This sequence joins TRBV7-9 and TRBJ2-3; no clear D. The CDR3 is 12 residues long. Germline V CDR1 and CDR2: SEHNR, FQNEAQ (reference sequence). V shed 5 bases and J shed 3 bases, with 6 bases lying between them. The CDR3 here is CASSALTDTQYF. The CDR3, as DNA: TGTGCCAGCAGCGCATTAACAGATACGCAGTATTTT.

V gene TRBV28 combines with J gene TRBJ2-6; D is undetermined. The ends were cut back, 3 bases at V and 0 bases at J, with 9 bases in the middle. Germline CDR1 reads MDHEN; CDR2 reads SYDVKM. CDR3 length: 16 amino acids. The DNA of the CDR3 is TGTGCCAGCAGTTTTATACTGAGCTCTGGGGCCAACGTCCTGACTTTC. As protein: CASSFILSSGANVLTF. The full variable domain, rest sourced from reference TRBV28 and TRBJ2-6, is DVKVTQSSRYLVKRTGEKVFLECVQDMDHENMFWYRQDPGLGLRLIYFSYDVKMKEKGDIPEGYSVSREKKERFSLILESASTNQTSMYLCASSFILSSGANVLTFGAGSRLTVL.

Turning to this clone: The same CDR3 can be traced to other DNA sequences in this sample. The V gene is TRBV28, the J gene TRBJ2-1; D is possibly TRBD1 or TRBD2 (6 bases each). Per germline, CDR1 MDHEN and CDR2 SYDVKM. This CDR3 region has 15 residues. Deletions cut 6 bases from V and 0 bases from J, with 12 bases between. The CDR3 protein is CASSLGGSSYNEQFF. CDR3 bases: TGTGCCAGCAGCCTAGGGGGGAGCTCCTACAATGAGCAGTTCTTC.

This chain links TRBV25-1 with TRBJ1-1; 8 positions match TRBD1. CDR3 length: 13 amino acids. V dropped 2 bases and J dropped 4; count of bases not matched to a gene: 0. The germline gives CDR1 MGHDK, CDR2 SYGVNS. In DNA, the CDR3 is TGTGCCAGCAGTGAAACAGGGGGCACTGAAGCTTTCTTT. This encodes CASSETGGTEAFF.

V and J are TRBV6-5 and TRBJ2-1, with 10 bases aligning to TRBD2. V was clipped by 2 bases and J by 7 bases; unmatched bases: 8. The CDR3 totals 16 residues. From germline, CDR1 is MNHEY and CDR2 SVGAGI. Here the CDR3 reads CASSYTASGRINEQFF. The DNA of the CDR3 is TGTGCCAGCAGTTACACCGCTAGCGGGAGAATAAATGAGCAGTTCTTC.

To note about this clone: Other DNA sequences of this sample code for an identical CDR3. V is TRBV28 and J is TRBJ1-1, with D unclear. There are 13 residues in the CDR3. Germline CDR1 is MDHEN and CDR2 is SYDVKM. The germline V and J ends were trimmed by 3 bases and 1 base, with 6 bases remaining between them. The CDR3: CASSFTENTEAFF. In DNA form, the CDR3 reads TGTGCCAGCAGTTTCACTGAGAACACTGAAGCTTTCTTT. The full variable domain, in which reference TRBV28 and TRBJ1-1 provide the parts outside the CDR3, is DVKVTQSSRYLVKRTGEKVFLECVQDMDHENMFWYRQDPGLGLRLIYFSYDVKMKEKGDIPEGYSVSREKKERFSLILESASTNQTSMYLCASSFTENTEAFFGQGTRLTVV.

The chain links TRBV28 to TRBJ2-7; a possible D gene is TRBD2 (5 bases). Trimming removed 7 bases at V and 2 bases at J, with 21 bases between. This CDR3 is built from 16 residues. Germline CDR1 and CDR2: MDHEN and SYDVKM. CDR3 DNA sequence: TGTGCCAGCACCCCCGTCCGAAAAGAGGGTACCTACGAGCAGTACTTC. Translation gives CASTPVRKEGTYEQYF.

This clone was found a few times. The rearrangement joins TRBV6-5 to TRBJ1-1; unclear D gene. The germline V and J ends were trimmed by 4 bases and 0 bases, with 9 bases remaining between them. Germline CDR1 and CDR2: MNHEY and SVGAGI. The CDR3 length is 14 residues. CDR3 DNA sequence: TGTGCCAGCAGTTGGAGTAGGGTGAACACTGAAGCTTTCTTT. Protein product: CASSWSRVNTEAFF.

This chain uses TRBV4-3 with TRBJ2-1, with D hard to call. This CDR3 is built from 13 residues. Between the trimmed V and J ends, which lost 2 bases and 6 bases, there was a span of 8 bases. CDR1 is LGHNA and CDR2 is YSLEER in the germline V gene. In DNA form, the CDR3 reads TGCGCCAGCAGCCAAACTTTCACCAATGAGCAGTTCTTC. This sequence encodes CASSQTFTNEQFF.

The V call is TRBV5-6, the J call TRBJ1-5; TRBD1 is a possible D gene (5 bases). Trimming removed 4 bases at V and 2 bases at J, with 10 bases between. In germline, CDR1 is SGHDT, CDR2 YYEEEE. CDR3 length equals 14 residues. CDR3 region: CASSRGRGNQPQHF. The CDR3 DNA is TGTGCCAGCAGCCGGGGCAGGGGCAATCAGCCCCAGCATTTT.

The rearrangement joins TRBV19 to TRBJ2-7, with D maybe TRBD1 (6 bases). Trimming stripped 4 bases from V and 2 bases from J, with 12 bases between. This CDR3 is 14 amino acids long. Germline V gives CDR1 LNHDA, CDR2 SQIVND (reference sequence). DNA for the CDR3: TGTGCCAGTAGTACCCTTAGGACAGCCTACGAGCAGTACTTC. This encodes CASSTLRTAYEQYF.

The V call is TRBV7-9, the J call TRBJ2-7; D gene unclear. Germline V CDR1 and CDR2: SEHNR, FQNEAQ (reference sequence). This CDR3 has 12 amino acids. V shed 7 bases and J shed 5 bases, with 12 bases lying between them. The CDR3 protein is CASTPFEDEQYF. In DNA form, the CDR3 reads TGTGCCAGCACCCCGTTCGAAGACGAGCAGTACTTC.

This clone appeared once. The rearrangement joins TRBV7-9 to TRBJ2-1, with TRBD2 as a possible D gene (5 bases). Trimming pared 5 bases from V and 4 bases from J, leaving 9 bases between. The CDR3 spans 13 residues. Germline V lookup: CDR1 SEHNR, CDR2 FQNEAQ (reference sequence). The CDR3 spells CASSPGTYNEQFF. Written as DNA, the CDR3 is TGTGCCAGCAGCCCGGGAACTTACAATGAGCAGTTCTTC.

This rearrangement joins TRBV7-6 to TRBJ2-7; 9 nucleotides align to TRBD1. The length of the CDR3 is 14 residues. Germline assignment: CDR1 SGHVS and CDR2 FNYEAQ. J was trimmed by 4 bases and V by 5 bases; bases with no gene match: 6. DNA of the CDR3: TGTGCCAGCAGCATCCCCGGGACAGGGTACGAGCAGTACTTC. As protein: CASSIPGTGYEQYF. Based on the CDR3 plus reference TRBV7-6 and TRBJ2-7, the full variable domain is GAGVSQSPRYKVTKRGQDVALRCDPISGHVSLYWYRQALGQGPEFLTYFNYEAQQDKSGLPNDRFSAERPEGSISTLTIQRTEQRDSAMYRCASSIPGTGYEQYFGPGTRLTVT.

Details on this clone: The germline gene is not matched at one end of the junction; a read error may be the cause. The chain employs TRBV7-9 and TRBJ2-5; a possible D gene is TRBD1 (6 bases). Gene TRBJ2-7 matches the end of the DNA better, so the J call may be wrong. This CDR3 region has 14 residues. The V gene's germline CDR1 is SEHNR and CDR2 FQNEAQ (reference sequence). CDR3 sequence reads: CASSLTDSSSEQYF. The CDR3 coding sequence is TGTGCCAGCAGCTTAACGGACAGTTCCTCCGAGCAGTACTTC.

The chain couples TRBV5-1 to TRBJ2-2, with TRBD1 matching over 11 bases. From germline, CDR1 is SGHRS and CDR2 YFSETQ. With V trimmed by 5 bases and J by 5 bases, 8 bases remained unmatched. This CDR3 contains 16 residues. In DNA form, the CDR3 reads TGCGCCAGCAGACAACCGGGACAGGGGGTGACCGGGGAGCTGTTTTTT. Protein sequence: CASRQPGQGVTGELFF.

Turning to this clone: Within the sample, other DNA sequences also encode this same CDR3. V is TRBV11-3 and J is TRBJ2-7; D remains unclear. Germline V gene lookup returns CDR1 SGHNT and CDR2 YENEEA. There are 12 residues in the CDR3. Deletions cut 7 bases from V and 4 bases from J, with 11 bases between. The CDR3 loop reads CASTKEPYEQYF. CDR3 nucleotide sequence: TGTGCCAGCACAAAGGAGCCTTACGAGCAGTACTTC.

This clone occurred a few times. The gene calls are TRBV4-3 and TRBJ1-1; maybe TRBD1 (6 bases). The CDR3 covers 16 residues. CDR1 LGHNA and CDR2 YSLEER come from the germline V gene. Trimming stripped 1 base from V and 1 base from J, with 13 bases between. CDR3 loop: CASSQVYAGANTEAFF. For the CDR3, the DNA is TGCGCCAGCAGCCAAGTTTATGCAGGGGCGAACACTGAAGCTTTCTTT.